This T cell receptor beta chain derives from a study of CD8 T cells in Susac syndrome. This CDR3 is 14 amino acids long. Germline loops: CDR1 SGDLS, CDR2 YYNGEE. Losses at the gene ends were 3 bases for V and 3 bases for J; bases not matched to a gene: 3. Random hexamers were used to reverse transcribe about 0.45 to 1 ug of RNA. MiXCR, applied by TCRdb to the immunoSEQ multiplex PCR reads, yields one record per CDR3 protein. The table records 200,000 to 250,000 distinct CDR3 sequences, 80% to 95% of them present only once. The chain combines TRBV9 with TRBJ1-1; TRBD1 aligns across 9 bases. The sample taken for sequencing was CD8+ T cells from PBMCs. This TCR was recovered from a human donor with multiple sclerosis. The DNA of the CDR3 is TGTGCCAGCAGCGGGGGACAGGGCTACACTGAAGCTTTCTTT. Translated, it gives CASSGGQGYTEAFF.